Listed below are T cell receptor beta chains from one sample, sequenced in a study of CD8 T cell repertoires and HIV-1 epitope variants. The protocol was immunoSEQ multiplex PCR, while the TCRdb copy is restricted to in-frame clones and leaves out a portion. Of about 5,800 clones listed, 66% are singletons. These receptors are not linked to any known antigen. The sequenced sample consisted of cultured CD8+ T cells derived from PBMCs. These receptors all come from a male donor with HIV. Each CDR3 is given with its conserved first and last residue. Each record gives: CDR3 protein, V gene.

CDR3aa: CATSSRLGGALVEQFF
v_gene: TRBV15

CDR3aa: CASSVQSYEQYF
v_gene: TRBV2

CDR3aa: CASSIGGNEQFF
v_gene: TRBV19

CDR3aa: CATSRDRGTQVYGYTF
v_gene: TRBV15

CDR3aa: CASSENRDRETQYF
v_gene: TRBV7-6

CDR3aa: CASSELAGVFYEQYF
v_gene: TRBV6-1

CDR3aa: CASSSFSGTVNTEAFF
v_gene: TRBV4-2

CDR3aa: CASTPGARVPEAFF
v_gene: TRBV28

CDR3aa: CASSASFYRGEETQYF
v_gene: TRBV9

CDR3aa: CASKQGDYGANVLTF
v_gene: TRBV27

CDR3aa: CAISPMNTEAFF
v_gene: TRBV10-3

CDR3aa: CASSLSVGTYSYEQYF
v_gene: TRBV27

CDR3aa: CASSLGTGGSYEQYF
v_gene: TRBV7-7

CDR3aa: CASSPSSGRGAYEQYF
v_gene: TRBV9

CDR3aa: CASSIDLARKNEQFF
v_gene: TRBV19

CDR3aa: CASILGGGGTDTQYF
v_gene: TRBV28

CDR3aa: CASSGTGASNEKLFF
v_gene: TRBV5-1

CDR3aa: CASSETLAGTDTQYF
v_gene: TRBV10-2

CDR3aa: CATETSTYNEQFF
v_gene: TRBV19

CDR3aa: CASSLLQVNTEAFF
v_gene: TRBV5-4

CDR3aa: CASSWGQGVNGELFF
v_gene: TRBV28

CDR3aa: CAWTQTVSTEAFF
v_gene: TRBV30

CDR3aa: CASSFPDYNEQFF
v_gene: TRBV13

CDR3aa: CANRDGQYF
v_gene: TRBV21-1

CDR3aa: CASSLVRQTYEQYF
v_gene: TRBV7-2

CDR3aa: CASSFSVSLGNEQYF
v_gene: TRBV13

CDR3aa: CASSMLGEKDGYTF
v_gene: TRBV19

CDR3aa: CASSDSTVTYEQYF
v_gene: TRBV5-4

CDR3aa: CASSLLGGLGYTF
v_gene: TRBV5-4

CDR3aa: CAAGSFGQGDSINTF
v_gene: TRBV13

CDR3aa: CASSQGSGQVYEQYF
v_gene: TRBV4-1

CDR3aa: CAISEPGGYNEQFF
v_gene: TRBV10-3

CDR3aa: CAISESPGQGYEQYF
v_gene: TRBV10-3

CDR3aa: CASSQTNRGYNEQFF
v_gene: TRBV14

CDR3aa: CASSLHPTDYDYGYTF
v_gene: TRBV28

CDR3aa: CASSLTRDSSYEQYF
v_gene: TRBV7-2

CDR3aa: CASRGTGGRTYEQYF
v_gene: TRBV28

CDR3aa: CASSVGQSYNEQFF
v_gene: TRBV9

CDR3aa: CASSFQRGSYEQYF
v_gene: TRBV5-4

CDR3aa: CASSVGWDRTSSGNTIYF
v_gene: TRBV9

CDR3aa: CASTPTDSANEKLFF
v_gene: TRBV19

CDR3aa: CASSSLDGYNEQFF
v_gene: TRBV7-9

CDR3aa: CATLQGQGFNYGYTF
v_gene: TRBV28

CDR3aa: CASSFPGQGISYEQYF
v_gene: TRBV7-9

CDR3aa: CSERVADTQYF
v_gene: TRBV20-1

CDR3aa: CASSLLINQPQHF
v_gene: TRBV28

CDR3aa: CASSLTSGGSNEQFF
v_gene: TRBV27